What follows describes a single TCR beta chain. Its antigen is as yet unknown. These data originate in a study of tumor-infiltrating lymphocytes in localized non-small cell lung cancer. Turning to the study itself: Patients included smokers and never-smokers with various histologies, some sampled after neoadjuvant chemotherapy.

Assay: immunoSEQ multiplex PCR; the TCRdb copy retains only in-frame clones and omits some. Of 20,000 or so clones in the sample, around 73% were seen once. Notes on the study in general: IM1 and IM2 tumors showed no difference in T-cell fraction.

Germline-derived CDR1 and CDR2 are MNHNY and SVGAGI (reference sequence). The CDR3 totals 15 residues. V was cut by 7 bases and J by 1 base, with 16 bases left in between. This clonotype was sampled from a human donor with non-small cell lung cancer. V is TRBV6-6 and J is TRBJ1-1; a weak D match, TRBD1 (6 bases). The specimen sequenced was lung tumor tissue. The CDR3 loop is CASKGFGGTNTEAFF. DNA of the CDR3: TGTGCCAGCAAGGGGTTTGGGGGCACGAACACTGAAGCTTTCTTT.